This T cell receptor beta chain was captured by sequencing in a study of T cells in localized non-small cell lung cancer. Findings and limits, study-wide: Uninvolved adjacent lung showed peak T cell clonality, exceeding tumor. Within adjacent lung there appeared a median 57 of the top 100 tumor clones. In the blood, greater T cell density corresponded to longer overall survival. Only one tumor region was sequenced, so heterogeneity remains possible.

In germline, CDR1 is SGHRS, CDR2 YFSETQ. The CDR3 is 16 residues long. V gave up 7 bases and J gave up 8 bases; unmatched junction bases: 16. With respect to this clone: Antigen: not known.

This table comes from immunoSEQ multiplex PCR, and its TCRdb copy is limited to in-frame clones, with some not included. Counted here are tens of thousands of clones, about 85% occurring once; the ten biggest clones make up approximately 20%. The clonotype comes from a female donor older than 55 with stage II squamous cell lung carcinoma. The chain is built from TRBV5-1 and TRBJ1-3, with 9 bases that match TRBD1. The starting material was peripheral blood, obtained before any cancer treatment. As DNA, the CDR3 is TGCGCCAGCGGGTTACAGGGGGCCGGAGTCGGAGACACCATATATTTT. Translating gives CASGLQGAGVGDTIYF.